Listed below are T cell receptor beta chains from one sample, sequenced in a study of blood T cell repertoires in COVID-19. Generated by immunoSEQ multiplex PCR, the TCRdb table keeps only in-frame clones and is missing some. The data show approximately 400,000 clones, 90% to 95% seen once. The specimen was PBMCs or T cells enriched from blood (not recorded which). Source of these receptors: a woman aged 40 to 55 who had been exposed to COVID-19. Both conserved end residues are part of each CDR3.

>TRBJ2-5|TRBV12-3/TRBV12-4
CASSSTQTQYF
>TRBJ1-2|TRBV12-5
CASGLVRQYTF
>TRBJ2-1|TRBV27
CASRGDSGVRVYNEQFF
>TRBJ1-5|TRBV10-3
CAISESAGQPQHF
>TRBJ1-1|TRBV5-1
CASSLATGNTEAFF
>TRBJ2-7|TRBV5-1
CASSPSIAYEQYF
>TRBJ1-5|TRBV19
CASSLQGQQPQHF
>TRBJ2-1|TRBV2
CASEKGGEQFF
>TRBJ1-6|TRBV30
CAWDGTGGSPLHF
>TRBJ1-1|TRBV27
CASRHPQGRAFF
>TRBJ1-5|TRBV7-2
CASSLGERTQPQHF
>TRBJ1-6|TRBV7-2
CASSPRGFGSPLHF
>TRBJ2-1|TRBV24-1
CATSDPNYGLLEQFF
>TRBJ2-5|TRBV3-1/TRBV3-2
CASSQEGGLAGTQETQYF
>TRBJ2-2|TRBV5-1
CASSPLNSGGGANTGELFF